This TCR beta chain was obtained from a study of blood T cell repertoires in COVID-19. Study context: From the United States, Italy and Spain came samples of acute and convalescent COVID-19. The cDNA or gDNA used as material had been derived from T cells, B-cell-depleted T cells, or PBMCs.

Source study methods: Amplifying reference gene primers gave estimates of nucleated cell counts. The data were produced by immunoSEQ multiplex PCR, yet TCRdb's version contains in-frame clones alone and is incomplete. From that table come the V and J calls and clone size; the DNA was used to work out D and trimming. Of about 130,000 clones detected, 85% appear once; the ten largest clones hold 25% to 30%. This CDR3 comprises 11 residues. Germline V gene lookup returns CDR1 DFQATT and CDR2 SNEGSKA (reference sequence). Trimming shortened V by 2 bases and J by 7 bases, and 5 bases separated the two germline ends.

The chain recombines TRBV20-1 with TRBJ2-2, with D unresolved. Sample: peripheral blood. This TCR came from a woman older than 75 with acute or convalescent COVID-19. The CDR3: CSARRDGELFF. The CDR3 nucleotides are TGCAGTGCTAGAAGAGACGGGGAGCTGTTTTTT.